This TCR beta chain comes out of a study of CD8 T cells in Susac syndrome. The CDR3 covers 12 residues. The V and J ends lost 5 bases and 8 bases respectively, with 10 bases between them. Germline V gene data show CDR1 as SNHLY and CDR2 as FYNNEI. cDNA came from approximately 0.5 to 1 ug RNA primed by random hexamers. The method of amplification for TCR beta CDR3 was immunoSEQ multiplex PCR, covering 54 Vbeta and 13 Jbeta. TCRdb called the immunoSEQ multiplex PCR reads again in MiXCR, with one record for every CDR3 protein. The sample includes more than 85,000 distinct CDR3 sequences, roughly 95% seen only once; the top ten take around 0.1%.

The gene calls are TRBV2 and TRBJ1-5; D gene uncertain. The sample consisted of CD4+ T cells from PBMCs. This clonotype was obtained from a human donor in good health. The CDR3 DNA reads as TGTGCCAGCAGTCAAATACCCGAGCCCCAGCATTTT. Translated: CASSQIPEPQHF. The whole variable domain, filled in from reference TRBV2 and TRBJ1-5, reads EPEVTQTPSHQVTQMGQEVILRCVPISNHLYFYWYRQILGQKVEFLVSFYNNEISEKSEIFDDQFSVERPDGSNFTLKIRSTKLEDSAMYFCASSQIPEPQHFGDGTRLSIL.